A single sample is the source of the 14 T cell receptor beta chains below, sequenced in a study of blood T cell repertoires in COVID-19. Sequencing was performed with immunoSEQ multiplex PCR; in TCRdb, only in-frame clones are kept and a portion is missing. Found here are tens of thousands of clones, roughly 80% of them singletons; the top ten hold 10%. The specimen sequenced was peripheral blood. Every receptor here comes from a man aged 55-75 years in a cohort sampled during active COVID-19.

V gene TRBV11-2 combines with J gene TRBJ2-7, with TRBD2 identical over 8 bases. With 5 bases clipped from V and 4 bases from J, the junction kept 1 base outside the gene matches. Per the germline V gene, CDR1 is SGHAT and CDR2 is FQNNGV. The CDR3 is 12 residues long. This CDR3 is CASSPGGYEQYF. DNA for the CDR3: TGTGCCAGCAGCCCGGGGGGGTACGAGCAGTACTTC. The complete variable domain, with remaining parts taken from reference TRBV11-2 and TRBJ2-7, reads EAGVAQSPRYKIIEKRQSVAFWCNPISGHATLYWYQQILGQGPKLLIQFQNNGVVDDSQLPKDRFSAERLKGVDSTLKIQPAKLEDSAVYLCASSPGGYEQYFGPGTRLTVT.

The CDR3 nucleotides are TGTGCCAGTTTACTAGCGGGGGGCAATGAGCAGTTCTTC. Translated, it gives CASLLAGGNEQFF. The chain links TRBV2 to TRBJ2-1, with TRBD2 matching 12 bases. Trimming removed 9 bases from V and 6 bases from J; junction bases left unmatched: 3. The germline CDR1 and CDR2 sequences are SNHLY and FYNNEI. The CDR3 has 13 amino acids.

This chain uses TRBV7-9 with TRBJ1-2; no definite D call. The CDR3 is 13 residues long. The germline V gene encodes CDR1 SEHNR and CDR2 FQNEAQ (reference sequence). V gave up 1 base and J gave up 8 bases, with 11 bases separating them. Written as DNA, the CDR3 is TGTGCCAGCAGCTTAGGGTCCAGGATCGGCTACACCTTC. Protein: CASSLGSRIGYTF.

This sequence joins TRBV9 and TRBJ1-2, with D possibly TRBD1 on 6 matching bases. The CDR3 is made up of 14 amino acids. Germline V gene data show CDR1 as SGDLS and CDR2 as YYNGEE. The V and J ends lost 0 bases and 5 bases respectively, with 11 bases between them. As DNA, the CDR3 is TGTGCCAGCAGCGTAGGGCAGGGGCTATATGGCTACACCTTC. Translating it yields CASSVGQGLYGYTF.

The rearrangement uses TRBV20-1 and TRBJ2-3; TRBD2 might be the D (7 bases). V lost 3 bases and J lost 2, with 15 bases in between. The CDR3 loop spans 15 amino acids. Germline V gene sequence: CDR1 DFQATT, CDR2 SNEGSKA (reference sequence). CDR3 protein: CSASRIGGLTDTQYF. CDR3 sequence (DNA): TGCAGTGCTAGTCGGATCGGGGGGCTCACAGATACGCAGTATTTT.

CDR3 coding DNA: TGTGCCAGTAGTATGGGACAGACCCGCTATCAGCCCCAGCATTTT. As protein: CASSMGQTRYQPQHF. V and J are TRBV19 and TRBJ1-5, with 7 bases aligning to TRBD1. Germline-derived CDR1 and CDR2 are LNHDA and SQIVND (reference sequence). Trimming removed 3 bases from V and 5 bases from J; junction bases left unmatched: 7. This CDR3 comprises 15 residues.

The CDR3 sequence: CASSEGEATNEQFF. The CDR3 bases are TGTGCCAGCAGTGAAGGGGAGGCCACCAATGAGCAGTTCTTC. The chain links TRBV2 to TRBJ2-1; possibly TRBD2 for D (6 bases). V dropped 1 base and J dropped 6 bases, with 10 bases sitting between them. This CDR3 has 14 residues. Germline values: CDR1 SNHLY, CDR2 FYNNEI.

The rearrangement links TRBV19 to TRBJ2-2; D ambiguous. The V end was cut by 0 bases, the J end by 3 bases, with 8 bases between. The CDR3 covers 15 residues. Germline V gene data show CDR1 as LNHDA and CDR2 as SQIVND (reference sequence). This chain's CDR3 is CASSIEQTYTGELFF. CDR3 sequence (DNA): TGTGCCAGTAGTATAGAACAAACCTACACCGGGGAGCTGTTTTTT. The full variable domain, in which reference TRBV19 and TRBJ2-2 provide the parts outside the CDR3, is DGGITQSPKYLFRKEGQNVTLSCEQNLNHDAMYWYRQDPGQGLRLIYYSQIVNDFQKGDIAEGYSVSREKKESFPLTVTSAQKNPTAFYLCASSIEQTYTGELFFGEGSRLTVL.

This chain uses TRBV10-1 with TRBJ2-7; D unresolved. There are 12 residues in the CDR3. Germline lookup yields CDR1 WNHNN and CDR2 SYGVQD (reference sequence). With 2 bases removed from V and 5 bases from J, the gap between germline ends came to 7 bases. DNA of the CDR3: TGCGCCAGCAGTGAGACTGCGGACGAGCAGTACTTC. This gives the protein CASSETADEQYF.

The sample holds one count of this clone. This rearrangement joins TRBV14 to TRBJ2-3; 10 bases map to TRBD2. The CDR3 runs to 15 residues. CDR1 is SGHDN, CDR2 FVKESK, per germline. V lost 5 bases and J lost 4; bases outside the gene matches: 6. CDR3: CASSVTSGWADTQYF. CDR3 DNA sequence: TGTGCCAGCAGCGTGACTAGCGGGTGGGCAGATACGCAGTATTTT.

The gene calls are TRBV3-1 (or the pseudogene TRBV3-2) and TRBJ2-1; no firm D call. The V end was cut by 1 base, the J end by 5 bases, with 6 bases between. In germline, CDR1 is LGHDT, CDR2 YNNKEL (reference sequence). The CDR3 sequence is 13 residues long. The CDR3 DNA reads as TGTGCCAGCAGCCAAGGCGCCCACAATGAGCAGTTCTTC. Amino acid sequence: CASSQGAHNEQFF.

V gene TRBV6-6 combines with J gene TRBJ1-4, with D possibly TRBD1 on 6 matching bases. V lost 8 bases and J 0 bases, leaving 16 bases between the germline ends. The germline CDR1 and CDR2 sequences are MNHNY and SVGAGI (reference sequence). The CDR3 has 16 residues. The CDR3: CASALGTSATNEKLFF. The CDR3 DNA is TGTGCCAGCGCCCTCGGGACAAGTGCAACTAATGAAAAACTGTTTTTT.

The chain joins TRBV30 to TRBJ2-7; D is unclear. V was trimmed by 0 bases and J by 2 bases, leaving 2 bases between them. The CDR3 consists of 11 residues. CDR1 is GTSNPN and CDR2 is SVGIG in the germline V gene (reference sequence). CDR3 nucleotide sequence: TGTGCCTGGAGTGTTACCTACGAGCAGTACTTC. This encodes CAWSVTYEQYF.

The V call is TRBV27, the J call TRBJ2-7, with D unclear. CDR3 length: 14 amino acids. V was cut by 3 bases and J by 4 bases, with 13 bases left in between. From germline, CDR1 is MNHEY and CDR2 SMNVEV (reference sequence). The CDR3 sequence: CASSFKTGGYEQYF. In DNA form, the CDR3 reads TGTGCCAGCAGTTTCAAAACTGGCGGTTACGAGCAGTACTTC.